What follows are 2 T cell receptor beta chains derived from one specimen sequenced in a study of technical replicates of blood from a few donors. Method: immunoSEQ multiplex PCR; TCRdb's copy keeps in-frame clones and lacks some. The sample shows about 69,000 clones, around nine tenths of them seen only once. The specimen sequenced was PBMCs. The receptors derive from a human donor in good health. Some clones in this sample may be carry-over from other donors' samples.

This rearrangement joins TRBV19 to TRBJ2-1, with 13 nucleotides matching TRBD2. Germline CDR1 is LNHDA and CDR2 is SQIVND (reference sequence). The CDR3 is 14 amino acids. Trimming cost V 7 bases and J 7 bases; bases outside gene matches: 4. The CDR3 DNA follows: TGTGCCAGTACTTGGACTAGCGGGAGAAATGAGCAGTTCTTC. Its protein product is CASTWTSGRNEQFF.

The chain couples TRBV7-9 to TRBJ1-4; D uncertain. The CDR3 consists of 18 residues. Germline CDR1 reads SEHNR; CDR2 reads FQNEAQ (reference sequence). The V end lost 1 base, the J end lost 8 bases, and 23 bases lay between the germline ends. DNA for the CDR3: TGTGCCAGCAGCTTAGGATCGGGCGGGGTAGGACTCTCCGAAAAACTGTTTTTT. Translating gives CASSLGSGGVGLSEKLFF.